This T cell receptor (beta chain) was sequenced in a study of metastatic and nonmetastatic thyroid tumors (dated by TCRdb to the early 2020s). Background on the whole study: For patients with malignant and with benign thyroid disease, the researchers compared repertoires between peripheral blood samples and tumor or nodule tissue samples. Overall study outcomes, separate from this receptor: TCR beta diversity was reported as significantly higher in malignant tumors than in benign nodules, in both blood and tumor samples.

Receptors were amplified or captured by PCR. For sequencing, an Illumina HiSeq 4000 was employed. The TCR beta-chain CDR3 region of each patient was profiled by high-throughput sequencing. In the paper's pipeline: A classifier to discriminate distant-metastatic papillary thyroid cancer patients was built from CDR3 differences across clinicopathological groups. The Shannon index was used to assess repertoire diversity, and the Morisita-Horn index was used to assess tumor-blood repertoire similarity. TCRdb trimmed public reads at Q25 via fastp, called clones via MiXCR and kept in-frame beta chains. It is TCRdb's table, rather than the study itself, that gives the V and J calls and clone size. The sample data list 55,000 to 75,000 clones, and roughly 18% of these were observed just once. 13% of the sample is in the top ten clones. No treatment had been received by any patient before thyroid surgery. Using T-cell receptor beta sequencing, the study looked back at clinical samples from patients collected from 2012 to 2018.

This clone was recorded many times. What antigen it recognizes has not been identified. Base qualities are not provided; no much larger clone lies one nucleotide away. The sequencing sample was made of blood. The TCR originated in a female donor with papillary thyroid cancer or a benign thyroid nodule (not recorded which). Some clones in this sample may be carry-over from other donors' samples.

CDR3 region: CASSSLSGIGQPQHF. The DNA is as follows: TGTGCCAGCAGCTCATTATCCGGGATCGGCCAGCCCCAGCATTTT. The chain is encoded by TRBV11-2 joined to TRBJ1-5, with no D gene named confidently. The germline V gene gives CDR1 as SGHAT and CDR2 as FQNNGV. V and J are truncated by 4 bases and 7 bases respectively, leaving an intervening sequence of 17 bases. The cysteine opens and the phenylalanine closes a CDR3 of 15 amino acids. Of all the DNA, just the CDR3 is kept, 45 bases in frame from base 1.